Below are 13 T cell receptor beta chains sequenced from a single sample in a study of shared clonotypes between healthy human individuals. Profiled with immunoSEQ multiplex PCR; TCRdb holds only in-frame clones, not every one. The data show roughly 1,000,000 clones, around 82% seen once. Specimen: memory CD4+ T cells from PBMCs. Described subset: CD45RA-negative fraction. The source of these receptors is a man younger than 35 in good health. Some clones in this sample may be carry-over from other donors' samples.

This sequence joins TRBV27 and TRBJ2-7; 8 positions agree with TRBD2. Germline CDR1 reads MNHEY; CDR2 reads SMNVEV (reference sequence). V shed 2 bases and J 2 bases; nucleotides not matched to a gene: 5. The CDR3 length is 15 residues. The CDR3 DNA follows: TGTGCCAGCAGTTTAAGTCTAGCGGGTCCCTACGAGCAGTACTTC. Translation gives CASSLSLAGPYEQYF.

This chain uses TRBV7-9 with TRBJ2-1; 8 bases match TRBD1. Germline V gene sequence: CDR1 SEHNR, CDR2 FQNEAQ (reference sequence). The CDR3 is 13 amino acids. J was trimmed by 12 bases and V by 2 bases; bases with no gene match: 6. CDR3 amino acids: CASSLTSGQGQFF. DNA for the CDR3: TGTGCCAGCAGCTTAACCAGCGGACAGGGGCAGTTCTTC.

The gene calls are TRBV30 and TRBJ1-3, with D uncertain. V lost 0 bases, J lost 0 bases, and 12 bases lay in between. CDR3 length equals 16 residues. The germline V gene encodes CDR1 GTSNPN and CDR2 SVGIG (reference sequence). CDR3 nucleotide sequence: TGTGCCTGGAGTGTACCTAGGCAGAGCTCTGGAAACACCATATATTTT. Its translation is CAWSVPRQSSGNTIYF. Filled out from reference TRBV30 and TRBJ1-3, the complete variable domain reads SQTIHQWPATLVQPVGSPLSLECTVEGTSNPNLYWYRQAAGRGLQLLFYSVGIGQISSEVPQNLSASRPQDRQFILSSKKLLLSDSGFYLCAWSVPRQSSGNTIYFGEGSWLTVV.

The V gene is TRBV5-1, the J gene TRBJ1-3, with D hard to call. The CDR3 is made up of 14 amino acids. Deletions cut 1 base from V and 0 bases from J, with 5 bases between. The germline gives CDR1 SGHRS, CDR2 YFSETQ. CDR3 DNA: TGCGCCAGCAGCTTGAGTGCCTCTGGAAACACCATATATTTT. It encodes CASSLSASGNTIYF.

The chain links TRBV15 to TRBJ1-1; the match to TRBD1 covers 9 bases. Unmatched junction bases numbered 1, after V lost 5 bases and J lost 0 bases. The CDR3 runs to 14 residues. The V gene's germline CDR1 is LNHNV and CDR2 YYDKDF (reference sequence). The CDR3, as DNA: TGTGCCACCAGCGGGGACAGGGTGAACACTGAAGCTTTCTTT. Its protein product is CATSGDRVNTEAFF.

V and J are TRBV27 and TRBJ2-3; D uncertain. Trimming removed 3 bases at V and 4 bases at J, with 17 bases between. The CDR3 is 16 residues long. Germline V gene sequence: CDR1 MNHEY, CDR2 SMNVEV (reference sequence). The CDR3 DNA reads TGTGCCAGCAGTTTTAATAGGCTAGACCCCCCAGATACGCAGTATTTT. It encodes CASSFNRLDPPDTQYF.

DNA for the CDR3: TGTGCCAGCAGACAACTGACAGGGGCCACTGAAGCTTTCTTT. This codes for CASRQLTGATEAFF. V gene TRBV25-1 combines with J gene TRBJ1-1; 8 positions agree with TRBD1. The CDR3 extends over 14 amino acids. Germline V CDR1 and CDR2: MGHDK, SYGVNS. Unmatched junction bases numbered 7, after V lost 6 bases and J lost 4 bases.

Comments on this clone: The sample contains more than one DNA sequence encoding this CDR3. The chain couples TRBV5-4 to TRBJ2-1; 11 positions agree with TRBD2. Germline CDR1 is SGHNT and CDR2 is YYREEE (reference sequence). This CDR3 has 14 residues. Unmatched junction bases numbered 2, after V lost 5 bases and J lost 4 bases. Written as DNA, the CDR3 is TGTGCCAGCAGTGGGACTAGCGGTTACAATGAGCAGTTCTTC. Its translation is CASSGTSGYNEQFF.

The rearrangement joins TRBV11-3 to TRBJ1-1, with unresolved D. V was cut by 3 bases and J by 1 base, with 9 bases left in between. This CDR3 has 14 residues. The V gene's germline CDR1 is SGHNT and CDR2 YENEEA. In DNA, the CDR3 is TGTGCCAGCAGCTTTTCAGGTTCGAACACTGAAGCTTTCTTT. This gives the protein CASSFSGSNTEAFF.

This clone was detected only once. The rearrangement joins TRBV18 to TRBJ1-5, with 8 bases that match TRBD1. The ends lost 2 bases at V and 10 bases at J; junction bases unmatched: 10. CDR1 and CDR2 from the germline V gene are KGHSH and LQKENI. CDR3 length: 15 amino acids. CDR3 residues: CASSPGQGGGIPQHF. As DNA, the CDR3 is TGTGCCAGCTCACCAGGACAGGGAGGGGGGATCCCCCAGCATTTT.

A word on this clone: Germline and junction disagree at one end, which may indicate a read error. The V gene is TRBV12-5, the J gene TRBJ2-3; D may correspond to TRBD1 or TRBD2 (5 bases each). Per germline, CDR1 LGHNT and CDR2 FRNRAP. This CDR3 has 15 amino acids. DNA for the CDR3: TGTGCTAGTGGCTTGGGACCTCAAGTTTCGGATACGCAGTATTTT. Translation: CASGLGPQVSDTQYF. The full variable domain, completed using reference TRBV12-5 and TRBJ2-3, is DARVTQTPRHKVTEMGQEVTMRCQPILGHNTVFWYRQTMMQGLELLAYFRNRAPLDDSGMPKDRFSAEMPDATLATLKIQPSEPRDSAVYFCASGLGPQVSDTQYFGPGTRLTVL.

The J gene is TRBJ1-3, the V gene TRBV5-1; TRBD1 is a possible D gene (5 bases). With 0 bases removed from V and 4 bases from J, the gap between germline ends came to 14 bases. The CDR3 has 16 amino acids. CDR1 SGHRS and CDR2 YFSETQ come from the germline V gene. The CDR3 sequence: CASSLAGPRFGNTIYF. The CDR3 bases are TGCGCCAGCAGCTTGGCGGGACCCAGGTTCGGAAACACCATATATTTT.

This clone was picked up a small number of times. This sequence joins TRBV11-2 and TRBJ2-5; no clear D gene. Germline V CDR1 and CDR2: SGHAT, FQNNGV. V was shortened by 1 base and J by 4 bases, with 10 bases between the two germline ends. The CDR3 totals 14 residues. The CDR3 reads CASSLGPSGETQYF. Here the CDR3 DNA reads TGTGCCAGCAGCTTAGGACCGTCCGGAGAGACCCAGTACTTC.